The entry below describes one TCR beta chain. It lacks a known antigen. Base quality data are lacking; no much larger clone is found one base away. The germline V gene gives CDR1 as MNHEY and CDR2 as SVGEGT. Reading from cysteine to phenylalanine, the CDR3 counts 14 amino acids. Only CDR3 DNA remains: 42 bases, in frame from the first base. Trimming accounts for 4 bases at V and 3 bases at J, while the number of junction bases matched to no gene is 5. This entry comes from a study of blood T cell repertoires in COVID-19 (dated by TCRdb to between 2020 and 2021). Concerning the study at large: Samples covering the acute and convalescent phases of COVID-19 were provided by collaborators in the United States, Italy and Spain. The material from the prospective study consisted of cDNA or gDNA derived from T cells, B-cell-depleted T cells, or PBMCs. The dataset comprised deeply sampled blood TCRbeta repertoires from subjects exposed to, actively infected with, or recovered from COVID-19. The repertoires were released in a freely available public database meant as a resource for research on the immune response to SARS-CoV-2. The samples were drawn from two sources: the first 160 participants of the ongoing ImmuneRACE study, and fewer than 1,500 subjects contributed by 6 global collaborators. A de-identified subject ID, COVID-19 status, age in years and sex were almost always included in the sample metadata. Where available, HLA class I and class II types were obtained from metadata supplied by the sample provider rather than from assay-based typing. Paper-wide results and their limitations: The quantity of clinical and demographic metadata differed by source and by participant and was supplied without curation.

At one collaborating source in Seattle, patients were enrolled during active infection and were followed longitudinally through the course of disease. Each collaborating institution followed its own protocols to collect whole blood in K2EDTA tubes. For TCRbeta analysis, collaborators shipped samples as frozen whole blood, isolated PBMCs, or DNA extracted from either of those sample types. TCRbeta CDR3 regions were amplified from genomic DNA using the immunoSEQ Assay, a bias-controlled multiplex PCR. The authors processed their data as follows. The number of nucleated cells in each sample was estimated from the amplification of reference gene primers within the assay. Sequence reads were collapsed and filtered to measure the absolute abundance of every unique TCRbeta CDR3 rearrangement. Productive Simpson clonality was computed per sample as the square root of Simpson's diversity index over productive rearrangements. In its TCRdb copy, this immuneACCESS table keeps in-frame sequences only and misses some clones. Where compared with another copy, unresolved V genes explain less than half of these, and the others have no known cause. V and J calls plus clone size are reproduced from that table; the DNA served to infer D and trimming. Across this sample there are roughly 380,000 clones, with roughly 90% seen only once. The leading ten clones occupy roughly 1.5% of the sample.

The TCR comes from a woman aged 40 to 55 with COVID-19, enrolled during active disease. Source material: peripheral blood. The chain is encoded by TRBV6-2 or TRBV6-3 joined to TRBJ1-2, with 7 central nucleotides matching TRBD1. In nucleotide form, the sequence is TGTGCCAGCAGTTCCCGACAGGGACACTATGGCTACACCTTC. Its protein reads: CASSSRQGHYGYTF.